This T cell receptor (beta chain) was recovered during a study of cytomegalovirus exposure and HLA in healthy donors. Study-level points and caveats: A link between a missense DCLRE1C variant and TCR beta V- and J-gene trimming emerged from a later analysis. Accounts indicate the classifier identified cytomegalovirus status with strong specificity and sensitivity. It was assumed in the presence/absence analyses that sequencing depth was roughly uniform across donors.

As to this clone: Its antigen is as yet unknown.

The PCR used 60 Vbeta and 13 Jbeta primers. Original methodology: An analysis that came later counted roughly 80 million unique TCR beta chains, around 12 million shared. Produced via immunoSEQ multiplex PCR; TCRdb's table is partial and in-frame only. That table gives V, J and clone size, and the DNA gave D and trimming. The table records approximately 160,000 clones, about 70% of them present only once. Germline V gene sequence: CDR1 MNHNS, CDR2 SASEGT. V gave up 4 bases and J gave up 7 bases; unmatched junction bases: 3. The CDR3 runs to 12 residues. This TCR was recovered from a woman aged 18-30 years in good health and CMV-seropositive. V gene TRBV6-1 combines with J gene TRBJ1-2; TRBD1 aligns across 7 bases. Sequenced: PBMCs. The CDR3 DNA follows: TGTGCCAGCAGTGTCAACAGGGGTGGCTACACCTTC. Translated, it gives CASSVNRGGYTF.